Reported below is one T cell receptor beta chain. This specimen comes from a study of shared T cell receptors in the human thymus. Germline CDR1 reads SGHAT; CDR2 reads FQNNGV. With V trimmed by 1 base and J by 2 bases, 6 bases remained unmatched. This CDR3 spans 16 amino acids. Profiling relied on immunoSEQ multiplex PCR, and the TCRdb table lists in-frame clones only, not all of them. This sample has 540,000 or so clones; 78% occur once, and the top ten carry approximately 0.013%. These data were also filed under a second study, of human thymus T cells. That work contributes: Immunologically healthy infants in Finland undergoing congenital heart defect surgery were the donors. Thymus specimens were resections from corrective heart surgery.

This receptor was taken from a boy under two years old with a congenital heart defect. The rearrangement links TRBV11-2 to TRBJ2-7; 9 bases fit TRBD2. Sequencing was carried out using thymocytes. The CDR3 region has the DNA TGTGCCAGCAGCTTAGTGAGAGCTAGCGGGACCTACGAGCAGTACTTC. It translates to CASSLVRASGTYEQYF.